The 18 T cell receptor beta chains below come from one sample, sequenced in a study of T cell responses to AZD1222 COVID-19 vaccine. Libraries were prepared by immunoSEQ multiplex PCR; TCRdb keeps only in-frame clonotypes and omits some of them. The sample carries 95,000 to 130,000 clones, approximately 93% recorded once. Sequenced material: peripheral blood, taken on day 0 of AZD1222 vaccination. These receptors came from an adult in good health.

DNA for the CDR3: TGTGCCATCAGCCAAGAGACAAACACTGAAGCTTTCTTT. The encoded protein is CAISQETNTEAFF. The genes are TRBV10-3 and TRBJ1-1; D is unresolved. This CDR3 region has 13 residues. Looked up from germline, CDR1 is ENHRY and CDR2 is SYGVKD. V lost 6 bases and J lost 2, with 10 bases in between.

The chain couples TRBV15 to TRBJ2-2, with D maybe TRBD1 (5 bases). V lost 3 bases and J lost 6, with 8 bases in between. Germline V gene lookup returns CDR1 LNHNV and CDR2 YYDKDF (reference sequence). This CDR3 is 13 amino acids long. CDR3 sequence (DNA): TGTGCCACCAGCAGGCAGGGCGCCGGGGAGCTGTTTTTT. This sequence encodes CATSRQGAGELFF.

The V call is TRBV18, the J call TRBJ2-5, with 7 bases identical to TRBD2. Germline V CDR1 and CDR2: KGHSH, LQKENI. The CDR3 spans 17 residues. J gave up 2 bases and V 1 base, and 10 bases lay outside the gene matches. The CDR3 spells CASSPLTLGTTQETQYF. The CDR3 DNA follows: TGTGCCAGCTCACCACTCACTCTCGGGACTACACAAGAGACCCAGTACTTC.

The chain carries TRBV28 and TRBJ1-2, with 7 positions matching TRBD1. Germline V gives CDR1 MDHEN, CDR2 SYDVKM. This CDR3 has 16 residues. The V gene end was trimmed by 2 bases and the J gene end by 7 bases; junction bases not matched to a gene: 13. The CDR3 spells CASSLLPPGTVGGYTF. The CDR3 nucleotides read TGTGCCAGCAGTTTACTGCCTCCGGGGACAGTCGGTGGCTACACCTTC.

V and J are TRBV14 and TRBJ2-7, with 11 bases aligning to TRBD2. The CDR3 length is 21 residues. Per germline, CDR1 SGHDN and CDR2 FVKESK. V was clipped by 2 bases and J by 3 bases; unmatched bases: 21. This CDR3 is CASSQRLPGTSGLGRGYEQYF. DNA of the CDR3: TGTGCCAGCAGCCAACGCCTCCCAGGGACTAGCGGCCTCGGTCGGGGCTACGAGCAGTACTTC.

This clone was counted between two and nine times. The CDR3 DNA reads as TGTGCCAGTAGTATTAGCGGGACAGGGATCGAGCAGTACTTC. Its translation: CASSISGTGIEQYF. The chain is built from TRBV19 and TRBJ2-7; TRBD1 might be the D (9 bases). This CDR3 has 14 residues. Germline values: CDR1 LNHDA, CDR2 SQIVND (reference sequence). V dropped 3 bases and J dropped 6 bases, with 15 bases sitting between them.

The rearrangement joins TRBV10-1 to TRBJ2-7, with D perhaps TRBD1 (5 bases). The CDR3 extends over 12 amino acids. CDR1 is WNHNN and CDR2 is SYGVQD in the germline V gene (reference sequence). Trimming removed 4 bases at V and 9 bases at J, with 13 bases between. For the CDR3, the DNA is TGCGCCAGCAGTGTGAAGGGGTTGGGGCAGTACTTC. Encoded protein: CASSVKGLGQYF.

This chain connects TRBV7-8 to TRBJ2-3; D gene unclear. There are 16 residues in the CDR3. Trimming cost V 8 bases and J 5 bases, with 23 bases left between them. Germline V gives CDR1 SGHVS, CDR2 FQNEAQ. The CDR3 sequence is CASLNRVALTGDTQYF. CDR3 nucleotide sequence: TGTGCCAGCCTCAACCGGGTCGCCTTGACCGGAGATACGCAGTATTTT. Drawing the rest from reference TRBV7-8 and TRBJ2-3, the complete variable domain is GAGVSQSPRYKVAKRGQDVALRCDPISGHVSLFWYQQALGQGPEFLTYFQNEAQLDKSGLPSDRFFAERPEGSVSTLKIQRTQQEDSAVYLCASLNRVALTGDTQYFGPGTRLTVL.

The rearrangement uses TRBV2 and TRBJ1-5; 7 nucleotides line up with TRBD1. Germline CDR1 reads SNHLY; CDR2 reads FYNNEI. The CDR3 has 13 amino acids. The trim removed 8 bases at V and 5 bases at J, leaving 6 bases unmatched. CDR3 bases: TGTGCCAGCGGGGCGACAGGGTATCAGCCCCAGCATTTT. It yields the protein CASGATGYQPQHF.

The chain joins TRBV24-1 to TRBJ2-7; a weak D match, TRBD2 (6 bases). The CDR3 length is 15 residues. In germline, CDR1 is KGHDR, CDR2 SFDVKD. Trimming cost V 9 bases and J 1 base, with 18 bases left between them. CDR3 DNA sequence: TGTGCCACCGCTGGGGGGTCTGCGGGATCCTACGAGCAGTACTTC. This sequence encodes CATAGGSAGSYEQYF.

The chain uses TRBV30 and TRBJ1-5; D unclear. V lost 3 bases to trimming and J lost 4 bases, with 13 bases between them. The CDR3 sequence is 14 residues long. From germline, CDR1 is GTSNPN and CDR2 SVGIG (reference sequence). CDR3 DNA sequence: TGTGCCTGGAGCACTGGACGGGGAAATCAGCCCCAGCATTTT. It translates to CAWSTGRGNQPQHF.

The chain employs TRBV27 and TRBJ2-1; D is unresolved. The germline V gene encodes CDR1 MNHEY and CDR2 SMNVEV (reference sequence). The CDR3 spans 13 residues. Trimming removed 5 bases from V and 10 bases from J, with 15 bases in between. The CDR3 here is CASSPTQYSEQFF. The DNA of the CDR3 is TGTGCCAGCAGTCCCACACAGTATTCGGAGCAGTTCTTC.

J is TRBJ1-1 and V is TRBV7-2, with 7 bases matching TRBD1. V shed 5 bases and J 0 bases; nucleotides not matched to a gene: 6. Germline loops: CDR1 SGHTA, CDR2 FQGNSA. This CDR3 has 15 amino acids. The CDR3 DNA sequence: TGTGCCAGCAGCACCTACAGGGGTCTGAACACTGAAGCTTTCTTT. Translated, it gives CASSTYRGLNTEAFF.

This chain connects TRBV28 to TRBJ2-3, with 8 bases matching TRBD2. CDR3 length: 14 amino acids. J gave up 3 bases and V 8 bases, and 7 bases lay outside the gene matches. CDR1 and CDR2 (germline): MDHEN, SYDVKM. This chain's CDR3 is CASAPGTRTDTQYF. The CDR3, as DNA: TGTGCCAGCGCCCCCGGGACTAGGACAGATACGCAGTATTTT.

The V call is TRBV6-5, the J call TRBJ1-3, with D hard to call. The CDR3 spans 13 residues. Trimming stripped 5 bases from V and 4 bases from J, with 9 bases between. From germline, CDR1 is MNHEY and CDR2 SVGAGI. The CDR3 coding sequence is TGTGCCAGCAGTCCCGGGTGGGGAAACACCATATATTTT. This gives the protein CASSPGWGNTIYF.

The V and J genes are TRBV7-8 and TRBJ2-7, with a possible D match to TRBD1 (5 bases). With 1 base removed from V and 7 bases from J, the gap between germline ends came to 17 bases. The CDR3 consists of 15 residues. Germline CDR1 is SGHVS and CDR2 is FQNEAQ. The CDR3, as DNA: TGTGCCAGCAGCTTAGATCTTTATGGGGCCATGGAGCAGTACTTC. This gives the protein CASSLDLYGAMEQYF.

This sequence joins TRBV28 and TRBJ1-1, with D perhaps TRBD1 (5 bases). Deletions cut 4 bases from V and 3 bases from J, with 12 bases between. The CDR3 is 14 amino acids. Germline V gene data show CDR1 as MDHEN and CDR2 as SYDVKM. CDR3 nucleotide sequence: TGTGCCAGCAGTTCGACCCCGGGACACACTGAAGCTTTCTTT. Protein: CASSSTPGHTEAFF.

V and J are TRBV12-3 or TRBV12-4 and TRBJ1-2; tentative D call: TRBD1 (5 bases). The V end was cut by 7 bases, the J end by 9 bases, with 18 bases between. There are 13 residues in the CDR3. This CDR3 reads CASTQGPTASYTF. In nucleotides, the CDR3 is TGTGCCAGCACCCAGGGACCAACGGCGAGCTACACCTTC.